A selection of T cell receptor beta chains follows, all from one sample in a study of shared clonotypes between healthy human individuals. The assay was immunoSEQ multiplex PCR, and TCRdb's table has in-frame clones only and misses some. Here the sample spans about 2,100,000 clones, just over 90% being singletons. The sample was naive CD8+ T cells from PBMCs. These TCRs come from a man aged 18-30 years in good health. Some clones in this sample may be carry-over from other donors' samples. CDR3s include the opening cysteine and the closing phenylalanine or tryptophan. A D gene is named only where the DNA matches it firmly. Not all rows give a size; the values are once, few, many and, for expanded clones, a class.

>NA|NA|TRBV7-9|TRBJ2-7
TGTGCCAGCAGTTCGACTCACACTGGCTCCTACGAGCAGTACTTC
CASSSTHTGSYEQYF
>NA|NA|TRBV30|TRBJ2-1
TGTGCCTGGAGTGTTAGCGTGGGCGATGAGCAGTTCTTC
CAWSVSVGDEQFF
>NA|TRBD2|TRBV6-6|TRBJ2-2
TGTGCCAGCAGCCCGATAGCGGGAGCGGCCGGGGAGCTGTTTTTT
CASSPIAGAAGELFF
>NA|NA|TRBV28|TRBJ2-4
TGTGCCAGCAGTTTACCCCCCCAGCGGTCGAAAAACATTCAGTACTTC
CASSLPPQRSKNIQYF
>once|TRBD1|TRBV5-1|TRBJ1-1
TGCGCCAGCAGCTTGATGAGGTTTGGCTATGCAGACAGGGCTGAAGAAGCTTTCTTT
CASSLMRFGYADRAEEAFF
>NA|NA|TRBV28|TRBJ1-5
TGTGCCAGCAGTTTACCGATCAATCAGCCCCAGCATTTT
CASSLPINQPQHF
>NA|TRBD1|TRBV28|TRBJ2-1
TGTGCCAGCAGGGGTACAGGGGATTACAATGAGCAGTTCTTC
CASRGTGDYNEQFF
>NA|TRBD2|TRBV5-1|TRBJ2-3
TGCGCCAGCAGCCCACTAGCGGGAGATACAGATACGCAGTATTTT
CASSPLAGDTDTQYF
>NA|TRBD1|TRBV7-9|TRBJ2-5
TGTGCCAGCAGCTTTCACGACAGGGTGAAGGAGACCCAGTACTTC
CASSFHDRVKETQYF
>NA|TRBD1|TRBV28|TRBJ2-3
TGTGCCAGCGGCGACCCCGACAAGACAGGGGTAGATACGCAGTATTTT
CASGDPDKTGVDTQYF
>NA|NA|TRBV7-2|TRBJ1-3
TGTGCCAGCAGCCCACGGGGGTCTGGAAACACCATATATTTT
CASSPRGSGNTIYF
>NA|NA|TRBV5-1|TRBJ2-7
TGCGCCAGCAGGCCGGACGGCCTCGTCGAGCAGTACTTC
CASRPDGLVEQYF
>NA|NA|TRBV30|TRBJ2-3
TGTGCCTGGAGTGGAGCAGCTCGAGCAGATACGCAGTATTTT
CAWSGAARADTQYF
>NA|NA|TRBV19|TRBJ2-1
TGTGCCAGTAGTGTGACCGGACAATCAACATTCTACAATGAGCAGTTCTTC
CASSVTGQSTFYNEQFF
>NA|NA|TRBV29-1|TRBJ2-7
TGCAGCGTTGGGCCAGCGGATTTATTTGACGAGCAGTACTTC
CSVGPADLFDEQYF
>NA|NA|TRBV7-9|TRBJ1-4
TGTGCCAGCAGCATAAGCGGGGGGACTAATGAAAAACTGTTTTTT
CASSISGGTNEKLFF
>NA|NA|TRBV9|TRBJ2-4
TGTGCCAGCAGCGAGGGGGCTGGCGGGAGTAAAAACATTCAGTACTTC
CASSEGAGGSKNIQYF
>NA|NA|TRBV7-9|TRBJ2-7
TGTGCCAGCAGCTTCTCTAGCGAGCTTCGCTCCTACGAGCAGTACTTC
CASSFSSELRSYEQYF